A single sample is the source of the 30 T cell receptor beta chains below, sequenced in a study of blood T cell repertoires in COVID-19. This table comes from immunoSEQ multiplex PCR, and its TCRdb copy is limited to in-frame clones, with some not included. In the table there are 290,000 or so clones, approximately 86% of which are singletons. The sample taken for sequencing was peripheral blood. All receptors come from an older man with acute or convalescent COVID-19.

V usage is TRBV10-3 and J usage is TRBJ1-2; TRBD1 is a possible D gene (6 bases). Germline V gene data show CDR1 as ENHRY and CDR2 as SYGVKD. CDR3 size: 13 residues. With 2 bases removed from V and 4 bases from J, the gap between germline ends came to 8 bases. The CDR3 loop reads CAISEKDSYGYTF. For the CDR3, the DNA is TGTGCCATCAGTGAGAAGGACAGCTATGGCTACACCTTC.

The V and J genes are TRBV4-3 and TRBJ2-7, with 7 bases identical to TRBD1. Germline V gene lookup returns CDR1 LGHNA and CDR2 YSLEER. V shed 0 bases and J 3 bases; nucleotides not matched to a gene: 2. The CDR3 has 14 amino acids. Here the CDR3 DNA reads TGCGCCAGCAGCCAAGAGGACAGGTTCTACGAGCAGTACTTC. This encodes CASSQEDRFYEQYF.

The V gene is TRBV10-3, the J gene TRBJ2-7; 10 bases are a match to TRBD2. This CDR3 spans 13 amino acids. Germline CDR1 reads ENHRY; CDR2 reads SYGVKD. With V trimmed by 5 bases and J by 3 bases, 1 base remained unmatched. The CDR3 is CAISLAGDYEQYF. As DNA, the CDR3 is TGTGCCATCAGTCTAGCGGGGGACTACGAGCAGTACTTC.

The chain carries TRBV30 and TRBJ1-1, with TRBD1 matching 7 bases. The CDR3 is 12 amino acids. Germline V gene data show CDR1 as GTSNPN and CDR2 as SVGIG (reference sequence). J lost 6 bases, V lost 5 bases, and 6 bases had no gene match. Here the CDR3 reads CAWGKGAPEAFF. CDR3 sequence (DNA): TGTGCCTGGGGTAAGGGGGCCCCTGAAGCTTTCTTT.

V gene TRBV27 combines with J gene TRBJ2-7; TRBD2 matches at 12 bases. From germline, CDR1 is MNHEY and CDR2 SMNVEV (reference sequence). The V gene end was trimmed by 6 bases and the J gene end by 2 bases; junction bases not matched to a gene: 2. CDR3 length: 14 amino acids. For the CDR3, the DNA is TGTGCCAGCAGAGGACTAGCGGGAACCTACGAGCAGTACTTC. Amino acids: CASRGLAGTYEQYF.

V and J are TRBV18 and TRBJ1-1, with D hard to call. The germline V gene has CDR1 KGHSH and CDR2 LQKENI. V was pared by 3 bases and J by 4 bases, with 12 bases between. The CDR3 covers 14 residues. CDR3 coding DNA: TGTGCCAGCTCACCGTACGGGGAGAGCACTGAAGCTTTCTTT. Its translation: CASSPYGESTEAFF.

CDR3 residues: CASSLQINYGYTF. As DNA, the CDR3 is TGTGCCAGCAGCCTACAGATTAACTATGGCTACACCTTC. The rearrangement uses TRBV3-1 (or the pseudogene TRBV3-2) and TRBJ1-2; no reliable D call. Germline V gene sequence: CDR1 LGHDT, CDR2 YNNKEL (reference sequence). V was shortened by 4 bases and J by 1 base, with 7 bases between the two germline ends. This CDR3 comprises 13 residues.

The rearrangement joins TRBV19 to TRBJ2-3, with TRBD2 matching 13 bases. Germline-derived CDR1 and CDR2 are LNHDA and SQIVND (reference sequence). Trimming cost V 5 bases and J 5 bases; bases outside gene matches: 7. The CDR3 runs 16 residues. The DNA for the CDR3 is TGTGCCAGTAGTCCCGGGACTAGCGGGACGGGAGATACGCAGTATTTT. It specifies CASSPGTSGTGDTQYF.

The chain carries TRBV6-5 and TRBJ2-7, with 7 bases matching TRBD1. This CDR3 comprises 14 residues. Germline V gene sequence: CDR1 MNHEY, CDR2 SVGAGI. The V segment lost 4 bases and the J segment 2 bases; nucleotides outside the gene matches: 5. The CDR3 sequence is CASSSGQRTYEQYF. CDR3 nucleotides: TGTGCCAGCAGTTCGGGACAGCGGACCTACGAGCAGTACTTC.

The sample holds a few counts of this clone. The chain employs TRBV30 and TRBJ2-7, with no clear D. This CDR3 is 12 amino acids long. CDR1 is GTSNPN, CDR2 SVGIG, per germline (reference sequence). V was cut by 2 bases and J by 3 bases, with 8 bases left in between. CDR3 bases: TGTGCCTGGAGTCCCACAAGCTACGAGCAGTACTTC. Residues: CAWSPTSYEQYF.

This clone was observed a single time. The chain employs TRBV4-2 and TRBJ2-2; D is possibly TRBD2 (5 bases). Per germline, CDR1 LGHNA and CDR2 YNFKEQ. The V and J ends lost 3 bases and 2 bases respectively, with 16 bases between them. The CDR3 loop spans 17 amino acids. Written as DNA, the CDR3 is TGTGCCAGCAGCCATCCTAACGGGGAAGCAAACACCGGGGAGCTGTTTTTT. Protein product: CASSHPNGEANTGELFF.

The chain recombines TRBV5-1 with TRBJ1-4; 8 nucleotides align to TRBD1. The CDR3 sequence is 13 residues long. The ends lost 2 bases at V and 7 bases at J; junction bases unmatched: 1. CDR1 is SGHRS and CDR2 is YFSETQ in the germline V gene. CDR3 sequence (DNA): TGCGCCAGCAGCTTACAGGGGGGTGAAAAACTGTTTTTT. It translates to CASSLQGGEKLFF. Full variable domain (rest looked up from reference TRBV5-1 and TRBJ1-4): KAGVTQTPRYLIKTRGQQVTLSCSPISGHRSVSWYQQTPGQGLQFLFEYFSETQRNKGNFPGRFSGRQFSNSRSEMNVSTLELGDSALYLCASSLQGGEKLFFGSGTQLSVL.

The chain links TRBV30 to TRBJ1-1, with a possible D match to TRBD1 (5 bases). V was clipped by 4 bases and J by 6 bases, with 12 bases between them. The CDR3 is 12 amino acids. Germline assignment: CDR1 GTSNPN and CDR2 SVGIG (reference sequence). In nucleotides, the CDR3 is TGTGCCTGGACACGAACGGGGGCTGAAGCTTTCTTT. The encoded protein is CAWTRTGAEAFF.

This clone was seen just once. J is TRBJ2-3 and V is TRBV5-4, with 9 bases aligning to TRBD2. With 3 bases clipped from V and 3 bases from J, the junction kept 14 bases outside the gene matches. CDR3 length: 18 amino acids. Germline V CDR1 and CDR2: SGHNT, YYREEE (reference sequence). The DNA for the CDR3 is TGTGCCAGCAGCTCCCGGATGGGGGCGGGAGGGCGAACAGATACGCAGTATTTT. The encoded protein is CASSSRMGAGGRTDTQYF.

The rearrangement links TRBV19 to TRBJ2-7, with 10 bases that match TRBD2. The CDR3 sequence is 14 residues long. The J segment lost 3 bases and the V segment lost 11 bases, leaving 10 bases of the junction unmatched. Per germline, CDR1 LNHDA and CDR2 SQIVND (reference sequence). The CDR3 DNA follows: TGTGCCGGTCCGCCCCTAGCGGGAGACTACGAGCAGTACTTC. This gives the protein CAGPPLAGDYEQYF.

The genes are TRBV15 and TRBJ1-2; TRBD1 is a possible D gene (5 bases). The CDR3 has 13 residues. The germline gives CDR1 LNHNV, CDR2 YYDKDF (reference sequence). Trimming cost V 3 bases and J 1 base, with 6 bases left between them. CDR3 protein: CATSSDSNYGYTF. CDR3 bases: TGTGCCACCAGCAGCGACAGTAACTATGGCTACACCTTC.

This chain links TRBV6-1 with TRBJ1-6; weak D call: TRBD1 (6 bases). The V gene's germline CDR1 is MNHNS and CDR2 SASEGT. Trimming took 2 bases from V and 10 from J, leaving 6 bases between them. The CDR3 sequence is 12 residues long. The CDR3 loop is CASSETGSPLHF. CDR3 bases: TGTGCCAGCAGTGAAACAGGGTCACCCCTCCACTTT.

This chain's CDR3 is CASSQGDSNGYTF. The DNA of the CDR3 is TGTGCCAGCAGCCAGGGGGACAGCAATGGCTACACCTTC. The genes are TRBV3-1 (or the pseudogene TRBV3-2) and TRBJ1-2, with 7 bases identical to TRBD1. The CDR3 consists of 13 residues. Unmatched junction bases numbered 4, after V lost 3 bases and J lost 6 bases. From germline, CDR1 is LGHDT and CDR2 YNNKEL (reference sequence).

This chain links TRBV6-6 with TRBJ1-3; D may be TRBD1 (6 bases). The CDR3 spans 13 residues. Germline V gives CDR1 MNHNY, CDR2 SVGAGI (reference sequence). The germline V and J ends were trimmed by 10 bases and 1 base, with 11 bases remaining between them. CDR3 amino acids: CATTGRSGNTIYF. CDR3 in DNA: TGTGCCACGACAGGACGTTCTGGAAACACCATATATTTT.

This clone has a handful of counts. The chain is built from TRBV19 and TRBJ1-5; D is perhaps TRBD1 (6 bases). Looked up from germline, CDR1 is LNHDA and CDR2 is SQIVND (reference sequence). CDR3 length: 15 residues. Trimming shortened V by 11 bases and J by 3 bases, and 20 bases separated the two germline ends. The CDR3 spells CASTPGTYNNQPQHF. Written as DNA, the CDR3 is TGTGCCTCCACCCCGGGGACATACAACAATCAGCCCCAGCATTTT. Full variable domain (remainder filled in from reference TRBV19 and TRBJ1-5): DGGITQSPKYLFRKEGQNVTLSCEQNLNHDAMYWYRQDPGQGLRLIYYSQIVNDFQKGDIAEGYSVSREKKESFPLTVTSAQKNPTAFYLCASTPGTYNNQPQHFGDGTRLSIL.

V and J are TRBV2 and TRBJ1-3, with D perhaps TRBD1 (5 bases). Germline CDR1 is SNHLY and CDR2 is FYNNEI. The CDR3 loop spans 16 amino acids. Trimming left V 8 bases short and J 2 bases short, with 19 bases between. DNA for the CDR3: TGTGCCAGCGGGGCCCCCGGGAGTCAGCCTGGAAACACCATATATTTT. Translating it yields CASGAPGSQPGNTIYF.

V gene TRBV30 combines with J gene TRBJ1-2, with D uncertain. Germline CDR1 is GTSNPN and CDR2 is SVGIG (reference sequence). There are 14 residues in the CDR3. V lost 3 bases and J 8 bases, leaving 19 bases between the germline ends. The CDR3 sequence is CAWSSPGRIIGYTF. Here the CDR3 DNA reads TGTGCCTGGAGCTCACCGGGAAGAATTATCGGCTACACCTTC.

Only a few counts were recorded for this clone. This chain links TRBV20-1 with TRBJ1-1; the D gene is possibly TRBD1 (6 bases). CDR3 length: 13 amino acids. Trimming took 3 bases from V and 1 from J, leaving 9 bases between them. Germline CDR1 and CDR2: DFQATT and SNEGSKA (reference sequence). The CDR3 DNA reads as TGCAGTGCTAGTCGGGACACGAACACTGAAGCTTTCTTT. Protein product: CSASRDTNTEAFF.

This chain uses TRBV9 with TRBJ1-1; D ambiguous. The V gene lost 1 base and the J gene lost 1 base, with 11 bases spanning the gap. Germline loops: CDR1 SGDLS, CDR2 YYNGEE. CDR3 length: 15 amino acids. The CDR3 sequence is CASSVTGDSNTEAFF. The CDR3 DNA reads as TGTGCCAGCAGCGTAACCGGTGACTCGAACACTGAAGCTTTCTTT.

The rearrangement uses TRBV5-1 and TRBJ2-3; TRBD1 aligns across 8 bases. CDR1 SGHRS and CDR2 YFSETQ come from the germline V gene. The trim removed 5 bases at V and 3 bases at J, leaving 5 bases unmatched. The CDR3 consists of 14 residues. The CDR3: CASSIQGVTDTQYF. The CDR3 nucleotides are TGCGCCAGCAGTATACAGGGGGTTACAGATACGCAGTATTTT.

CDR3 bases: TGTGCCAGCAGCCTGGGCCAGGGTTCCGGCCCCCTCCACTTT. This encodes CASSLGQGSGPLHF. V is TRBV14 and J is TRBJ1-6; the D gene is possibly TRBD1 (5 bases). Trimming took 4 bases from V and 13 from J, leaving 17 bases between them. Germline lookup yields CDR1 SGHDN and CDR2 FVKESK. This CDR3 is built from 14 residues.

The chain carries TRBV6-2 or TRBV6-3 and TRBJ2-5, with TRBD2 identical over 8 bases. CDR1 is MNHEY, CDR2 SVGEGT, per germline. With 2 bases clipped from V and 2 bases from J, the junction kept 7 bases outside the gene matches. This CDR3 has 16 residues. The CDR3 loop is CASSYGAGGDQETQYF. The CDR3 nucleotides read TGTGCCAGCAGTTACGGGGCGGGAGGAGATCAAGAGACCCAGTACTTC.

The CDR3: CASSQSFGTGRKETQYF. CDR3 coding DNA: TGTGCCAGCAGCCAATCCTTCGGGACAGGGAGAAAAGAGACCCAGTACTTC. The chain combines TRBV3-1 (or the pseudogene TRBV3-2) with TRBJ2-5, with 9 positions matching TRBD1. This CDR3 comprises 17 residues. Germline CDR1 LGHDT, CDR2 YNNKEL (reference sequence). J was trimmed by 3 bases and V by 2 bases; bases with no gene match: 10.

The CDR3 nucleotides are TGTGCCAGCAGTTTCCTCGGGGGTTACAATGAGCAGTTCTTC. Translation: CASSFLGGYNEQFF. This chain uses TRBV27 with TRBJ2-1; tentative D call: TRBD2 (6 bases). The CDR3 spans 14 residues. The V gene lost 3 bases and the J gene lost 4 bases, with 10 bases spanning the gap. The germline CDR1 and CDR2 sequences are MNHEY and SMNVEV (reference sequence).

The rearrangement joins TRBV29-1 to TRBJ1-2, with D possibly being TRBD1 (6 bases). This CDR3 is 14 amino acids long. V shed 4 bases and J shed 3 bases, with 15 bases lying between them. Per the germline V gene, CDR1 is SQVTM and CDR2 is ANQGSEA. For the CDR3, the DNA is TGCAGCGTTGGCGGGGAGGGGGGCCACTATGGCTACACCTTC. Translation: CSVGGEGGHYGYTF.